Listed below are T cell receptor beta chains from one sample, sequenced in a study of blood T cell repertoires in COVID-19. The data were produced by immunoSEQ multiplex PCR, yet TCRdb's version contains in-frame clones alone and is incomplete. The repertoire holds a few hundred thousand clones, with around 89% as singletons. Sequenced: peripheral blood. The receptors shown here come from a woman aged 45-60 years with COVID-19, enrolled during active disease. CDR3s include the opening cysteine and the closing phenylalanine or tryptophan. The order of the fields is V gene, D gene, J gene, clone size, CDR3 DNA, CDR3 protein. The D gene is left open where the match is weak. Rows give clone size only sometimes, using once, few, many, or a class for an expanded clone.

>TRBV6-1|.|TRBJ2-7|.
TGTGCCAGCAGTGAACCCGGACTGGCCTCGTCTTACGAGCAGTACTTC
CASSEPGLASSYEQYF
>TRBV19|TRBD1|TRBJ1-5|.
TGTGCCAGTAGGAGAGATGGGACAGCCCGGCAGCCCCAGCATTTT
CASRRDGTARQPQHF
>TRBV5-6|.|TRBJ2-7|.
TGTGCCAGCAGCCGCGGGCCGAACCTTAGCGGTGACTCCTACGAGCAGTACTTC
CASSRGPNLSGDSYEQYF
>TRBV27|.|TRBJ1-2|once
TGTGCCAGCACCGGACGGGGGTATGGCTACACCTTC
CASTGRGYGYTF
>TRBV7-2|.|TRBJ1-1|few
TGTGCCAGCACCGTTAGGAACACTGAAGCTTTCTTT
CASTVRNTEAFF
>TRBV6-5|.|TRBJ2-7|.
TGTGCCAGCAGTCTGACAGTTTTCTCTAACGAGCAGTACTTC
CASSLTVFSNEQYF
>TRBV5-1|.|TRBJ1-3|.
TGCGCCAGCAGCTTAAAGGAGAGTACGGGAAACACCATATATTTT
CASSLKESTGNTIYF
>TRBV12-3/TRBV12-4|.|TRBJ2-7|few
TGTGCCAGCAGTTTCGGTCGTTACGAGCAGTACTTC
CASSFGRYEQYF
>TRBV10-1|TRBD2|TRBJ2-3|.
TGCGCCAGCAGTGACTCGCTAGCGGGGCGCACAGATACGCAGTATTTT
CASSDSLAGRTDTQYF
>TRBV9|.|TRBJ1-2|.
TGTGCCAGCAGCGCCCAATGGGGGGGCTATGGCTACACCTTC
CASSAQWGGYGYTF
>TRBV6-2/TRBV6-3|.|TRBJ1-1|.
TGTGCCAGCAGTTACTCGATGAGTGGCACTGAAGCTTTCTTT
CASSYSMSGTEAFF
>TRBV28|TRBD2|TRBJ2-3|.
TGTGCCAGCAGTTCCCCTAGCGGGGGGGCTCTATATACGCAGTATTTT
CASSSPSGGALYTQYF
>TRBV5-5|TRBD1|TRBJ1-3|.
TGTGCCAGCAGCCCCGGGACAGTCAACACCATATATTTT
CASSPGTVNTIYF
>TRBV9|.|TRBJ1-3|.
TGTGCCAGCACCCCAGGGCTGAGCTCTGGAAACACCATATATTTT
CASTPGLSSGNTIYF